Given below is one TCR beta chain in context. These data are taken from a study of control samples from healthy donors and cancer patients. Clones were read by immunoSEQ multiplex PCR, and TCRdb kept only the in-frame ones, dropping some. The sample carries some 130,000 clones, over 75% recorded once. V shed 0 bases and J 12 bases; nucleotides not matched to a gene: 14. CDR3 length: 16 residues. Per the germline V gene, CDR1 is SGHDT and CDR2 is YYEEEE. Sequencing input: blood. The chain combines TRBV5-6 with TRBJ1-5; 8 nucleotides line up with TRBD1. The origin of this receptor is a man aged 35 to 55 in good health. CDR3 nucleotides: TGTGCCAGCAGCTTGGGTCTGCAGGGGGCTTCCTTGGTCCAGCATTTT. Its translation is CASSLGLQGASLVQHF.